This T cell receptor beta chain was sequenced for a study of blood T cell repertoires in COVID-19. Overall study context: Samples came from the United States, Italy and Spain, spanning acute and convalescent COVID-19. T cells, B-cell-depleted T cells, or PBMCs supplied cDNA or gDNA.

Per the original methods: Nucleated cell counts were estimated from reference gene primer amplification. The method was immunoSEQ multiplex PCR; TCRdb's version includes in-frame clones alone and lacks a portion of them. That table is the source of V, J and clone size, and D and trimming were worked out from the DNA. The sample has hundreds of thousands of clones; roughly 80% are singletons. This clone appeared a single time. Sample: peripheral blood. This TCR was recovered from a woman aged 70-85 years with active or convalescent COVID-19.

In DNA form, the CDR3 reads TGTGCCAGCAGTTACTCCTTTTCCACAGATACGCAGTATTTT. This sequence encodes CASSYSFSTDTQYF. V and J are TRBV6-5 and TRBJ2-3; D not certain. V was cut by 0 bases and J by 2 bases, with 6 bases left in between. Germline CDR1 MNHEY, CDR2 SVGAGI. The CDR3 consists of 14 residues.